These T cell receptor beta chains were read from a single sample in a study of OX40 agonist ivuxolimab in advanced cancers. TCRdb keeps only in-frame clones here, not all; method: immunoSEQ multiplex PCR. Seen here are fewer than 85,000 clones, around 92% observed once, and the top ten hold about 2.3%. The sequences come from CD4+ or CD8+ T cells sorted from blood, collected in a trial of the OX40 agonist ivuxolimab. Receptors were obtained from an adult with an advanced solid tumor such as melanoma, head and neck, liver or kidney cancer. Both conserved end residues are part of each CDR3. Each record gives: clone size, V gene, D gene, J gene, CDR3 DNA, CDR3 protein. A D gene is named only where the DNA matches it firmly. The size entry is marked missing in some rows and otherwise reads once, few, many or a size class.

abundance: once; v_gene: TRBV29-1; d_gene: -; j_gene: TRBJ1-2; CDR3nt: TGCAGCGCCGGGGGCTACACCTTC; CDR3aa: CSAGGYTF
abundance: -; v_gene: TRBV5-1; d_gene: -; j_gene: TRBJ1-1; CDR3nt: TGCGCCAGCAGCTTCGACAGAGAGAACACTGAAGCTTTCTTT; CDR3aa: CASSFDRENTEAFF
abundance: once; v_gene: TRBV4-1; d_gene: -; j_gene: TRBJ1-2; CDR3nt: TGCGCCAGCAGCCAAACCGAGACCCCCGGGAGGTATGGCTACACCTTC; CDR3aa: CASSQTETPGRYGYTF
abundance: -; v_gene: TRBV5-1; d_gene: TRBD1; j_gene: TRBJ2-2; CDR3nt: TGCGCCAGCAGCTCGGGACAGGGCCACACCGGGGAGCTGTTTTTT; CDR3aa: CASSSGQGHTGELFF
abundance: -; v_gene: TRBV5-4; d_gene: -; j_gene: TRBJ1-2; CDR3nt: TGTGCCAGCAGCCCCCCTCACGGGCCTATCTATGGCTACACCTTC; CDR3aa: CASSPPHGPIYGYTF
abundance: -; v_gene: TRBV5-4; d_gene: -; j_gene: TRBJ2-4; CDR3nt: TGTGCCAGCAGCGCGATTGGCGGGCTTATAGCCAAAAACATTCAGTACTTC; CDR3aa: CASSAIGGLIAKNIQYF
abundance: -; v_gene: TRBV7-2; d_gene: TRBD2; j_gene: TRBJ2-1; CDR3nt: TGTGCCAGCACCAGACTAGCGGGGGATCAATTCTTC; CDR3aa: CASTRLAGDQFF
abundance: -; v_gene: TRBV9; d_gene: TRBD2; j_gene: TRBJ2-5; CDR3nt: TGTGCCAGCAACTTGGTAGCGGGGGGCCAAGAGACCCAGTACTTC; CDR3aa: CASNLVAGGQETQYF
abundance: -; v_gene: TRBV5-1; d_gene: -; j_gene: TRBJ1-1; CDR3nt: TGCGCCAGCACGACGGAACCGATGAACACTGAAGCTTTCTTT; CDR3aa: CASTTEPMNTEAFF
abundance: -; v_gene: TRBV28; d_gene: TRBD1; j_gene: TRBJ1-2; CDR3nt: TGTGCCAGCCACCCGGGACAGGCTTCTGGCTACACCTTC; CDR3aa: CASHPGQASGYTF
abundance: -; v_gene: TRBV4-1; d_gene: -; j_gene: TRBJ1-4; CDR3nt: TGCGCCAGCAGCCAAGAGGGGGGACCCGCAACTAATGAAAAACTGTTTTTT; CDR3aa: CASSQEGGPATNEKLFF
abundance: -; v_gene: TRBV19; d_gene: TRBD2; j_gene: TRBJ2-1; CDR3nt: TGTGCCAGTAGTATAGGACTAGCCGCTGAGCAGTTCTTC; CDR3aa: CASSIGLAAEQFF
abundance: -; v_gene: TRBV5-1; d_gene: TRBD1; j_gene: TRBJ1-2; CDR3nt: TGCGCCAGCAGTGGACAGGGAACCTACTATGGCTACACCTTC; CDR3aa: CASSGQGTYYGYTF
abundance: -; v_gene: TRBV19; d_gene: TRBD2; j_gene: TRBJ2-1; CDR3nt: TGTGCCAGTAGTCCCCGCGGGACTAAAAATGAGCAGTTCTTC; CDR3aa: CASSPRGTKNEQFF
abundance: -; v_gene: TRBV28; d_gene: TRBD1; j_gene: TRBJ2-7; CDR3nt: TGTGCCAGCAAATCGGACAGGGGCGTCTCCTACGAGCAGTACTTC; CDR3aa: CASKSDRGVSYEQYF
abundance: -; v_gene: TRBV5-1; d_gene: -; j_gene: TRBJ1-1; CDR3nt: TGCGCCAGCAGCACCCGACCGAACACTGAAGCTTTCTTT; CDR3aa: CASSTRPNTEAFF
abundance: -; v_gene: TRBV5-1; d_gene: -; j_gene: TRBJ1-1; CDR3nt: TGCGCCAGCAGCCGTGAGAGGGGGAGGACTGAAGCTTTCTTT; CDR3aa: CASSRERGRTEAFF
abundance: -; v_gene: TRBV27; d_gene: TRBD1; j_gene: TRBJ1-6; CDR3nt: TGTGCCAGCAGTCGTCCGGGACAGAGGGATTCACCCCTCCACTTT; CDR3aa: CASSRPGQRDSPLHF
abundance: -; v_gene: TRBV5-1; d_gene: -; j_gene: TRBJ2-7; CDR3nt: TGCGCCAGCAGCTTGGCCGCAGGGCCCTACGAGCAGTACTTC; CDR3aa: CASSLAAGPYEQYF
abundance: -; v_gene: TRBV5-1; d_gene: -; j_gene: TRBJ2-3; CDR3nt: TGCGCCAGCAGCTTGCTAGGGGGCACAGATACGCAGTATTTT; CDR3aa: CASSLLGGTDTQYF
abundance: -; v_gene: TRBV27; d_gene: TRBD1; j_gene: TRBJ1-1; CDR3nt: TGTGCCAGCAGACCCCCGACAGGGATGGTGAACACTGAAGCTTTCTTT; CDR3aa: CASRPPTGMVNTEAFF
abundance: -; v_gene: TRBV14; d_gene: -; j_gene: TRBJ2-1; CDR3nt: TGTGCCAGCAGCCAAGTTGGGGTACGGGAGCAGTTCTTC; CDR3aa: CASSQVGVREQFF
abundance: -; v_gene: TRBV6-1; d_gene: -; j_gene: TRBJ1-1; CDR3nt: TGTGCCAGCAGCGGGACACTCAACACTGAAGCTTTCTTT; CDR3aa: CASSGTLNTEAFF
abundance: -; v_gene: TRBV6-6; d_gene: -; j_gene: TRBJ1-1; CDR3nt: TGTGCCAGCAGTTATGAGAAGGCTGAAGCTTTCTTT; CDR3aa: CASSYEKAEAFF
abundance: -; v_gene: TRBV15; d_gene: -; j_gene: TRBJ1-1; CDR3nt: TGTGCCACCGCTTCCGGGACACTTCCTGAAGCTTTCTTT; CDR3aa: CATASGTLPEAFF
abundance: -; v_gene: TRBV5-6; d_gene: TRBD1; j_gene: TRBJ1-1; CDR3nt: TGTGCCAGCAGCTTGGGGACAGGTTGGGAGGCTTTCTTT; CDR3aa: CASSLGTGWEAFF
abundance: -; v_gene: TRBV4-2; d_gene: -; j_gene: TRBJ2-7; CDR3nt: TGTGCCAGCAGCCAAGATCGAGGGAGACTCTACGAGCAGTACTTC; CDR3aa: CASSQDRGRLYEQYF
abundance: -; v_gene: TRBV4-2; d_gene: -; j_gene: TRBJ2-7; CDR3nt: TGTGCCAGCAGCAGAATCCCGGGACCCTACGAGCAGTACTTC; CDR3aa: CASSRIPGPYEQYF
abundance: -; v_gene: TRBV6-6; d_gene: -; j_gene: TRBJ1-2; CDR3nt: TGTGCCAGCAGCCCCGACAGGATCTATGGCTACACCTTC; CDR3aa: CASSPDRIYGYTF
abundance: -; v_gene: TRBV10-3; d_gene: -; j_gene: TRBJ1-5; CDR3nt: TGTGCCATCAGTGAGCGTGAGTTTGGGAGCAATCAGCCCCAGCATTTT; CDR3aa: CAISEREFGSNQPQHF
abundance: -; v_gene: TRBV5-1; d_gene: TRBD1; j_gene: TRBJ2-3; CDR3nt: TGCGCCAGCTTTACAGGGGGTCTAGAAGGTACGCAGTATTTT; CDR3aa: CASFTGGLEGTQYF
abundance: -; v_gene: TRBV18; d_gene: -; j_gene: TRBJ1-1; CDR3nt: TGTGCCACCAGCTCGTCGGCGAACACTGAAGCTTTCTTT; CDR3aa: CATSSSANTEAFF
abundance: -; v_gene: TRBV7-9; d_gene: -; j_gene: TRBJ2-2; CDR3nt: TGTGCCAGCAGCTACGCGGGGGAGCTGTTTTTT; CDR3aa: CASSYAGELFF
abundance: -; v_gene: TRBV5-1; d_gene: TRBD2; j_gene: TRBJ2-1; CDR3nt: TGCGCCAGCAGCCCTCAAGGGACTAGCGGGGGTAATGAGCAGTTCTTC; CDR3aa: CASSPQGTSGGNEQFF
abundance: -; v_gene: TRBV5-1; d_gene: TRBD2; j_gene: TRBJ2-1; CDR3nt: TGCGCCAGCAGCCATGGACTAGCGGGCAACTACAATGAGCAGTTCTTC; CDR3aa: CASSHGLAGNYNEQFF
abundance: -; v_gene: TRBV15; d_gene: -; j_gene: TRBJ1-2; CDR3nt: TGTGCCACCAGCAGAGACGGCAGGGAAGCGGGTGGCTACACCTTC; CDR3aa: CATSRDGREAGGYTF
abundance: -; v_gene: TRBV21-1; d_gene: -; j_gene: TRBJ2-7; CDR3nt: TGTGCCAGCAGCAAAGGAGAGCTAGCGGGATGTAGCTCCTACGAGCAGTACTTC; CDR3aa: CASSKGELAGCSSYEQYF